This record covers a single T cell receptor (beta chain). What it binds is unknown. Unique molecular identifiers featured in each of the TCR beta cDNA libraries. When about 0.9 to 10 million T cells were used, they gave 500,000 or so cDNA molecules. From the PCR reads, TCRdb called clonotypes with MiXCR, one entry per CDR3 protein. The profile shows 430,000 or so distinct CDR3 sequences, 39% of them singletons. This entry comes from a study of post-analysis software for immune sequencing data. Study-level background: Patients had relapsing-remitting, secondary progressive or progressive-relapsing multiple sclerosis; some lacked subtype. Findings of the study overall: F measure clustering grouped samples strongly by preparation batch. Significantly lower normalized Chao1 diversity was found in patients with multiple sclerosis relative to controls. Patients carried roughly 5 TRBV segments more frequently than controls did, and TRBV5-6, TRBV5-1 and TRBV20-1 were among them.

The germline CDR1 and CDR2 sequences are SGHTA and FQGTGA. Deletions cut 0 bases from V and 3 bases from J, with 22 bases between. The CDR3 runs to 19 residues. The sequence was obtained from a girl aged 2 to 10 with multiple sclerosis. This chain joins TRBV7-3 and TRBJ2-3, with D possibly matching TRBD1 (8 bases). The specimen was blood. CDR3 sequence (DNA): TGTGCCAGCAGCTTAACCGCGGGGGCGGGCAGGGGGCTGACAGATACGCAGTATTTT. Translating it yields CASSLTAGAGRGLTDTQYF. Full variable domain (rest looked up from reference TRBV7-3 and TRBJ2-3): GAGVSQTPSNKVTEKGKYVELRCDPISGHTALYWYRQSLGQGPEFLIYFQGTGAADDSGLPNDRFFAVRPEGSVSTLKIQRTERGDSAVYLCASSLTAGAGRGLTDTQYFGPGTRLTVL.